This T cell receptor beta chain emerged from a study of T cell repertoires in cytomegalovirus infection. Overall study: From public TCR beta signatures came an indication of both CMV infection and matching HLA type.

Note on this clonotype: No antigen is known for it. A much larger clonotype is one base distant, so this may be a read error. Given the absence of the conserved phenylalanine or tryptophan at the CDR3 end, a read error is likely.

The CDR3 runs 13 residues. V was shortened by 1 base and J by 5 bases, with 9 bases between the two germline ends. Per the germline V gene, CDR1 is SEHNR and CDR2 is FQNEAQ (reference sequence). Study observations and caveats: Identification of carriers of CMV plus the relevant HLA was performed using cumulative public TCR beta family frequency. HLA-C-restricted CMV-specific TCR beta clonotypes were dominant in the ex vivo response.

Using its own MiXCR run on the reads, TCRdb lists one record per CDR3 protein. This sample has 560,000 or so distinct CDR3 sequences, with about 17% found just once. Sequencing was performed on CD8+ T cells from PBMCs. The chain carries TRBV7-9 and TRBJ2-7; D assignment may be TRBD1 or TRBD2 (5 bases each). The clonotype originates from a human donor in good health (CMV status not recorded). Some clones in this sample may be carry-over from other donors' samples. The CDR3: CASSLVLGDEQYL. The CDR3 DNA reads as TGTGCCAGCAGCTTAGTTTTGGGGGACGAGCAGTACTTA.